Listed here are 19 T cell receptor beta chains from one sample, sequenced in a study of T cell responses to AZD1222 COVID-19 vaccine. Clones were sequenced by immunoSEQ multiplex PCR, and TCRdb holds only the in-frame ones, with some missing. The repertoire holds 130,000 to 150,000 clones, with under 95% as singletons. The sample here was peripheral blood, taken on day 0 of AZD1222 vaccination. These receptors all stem from an adult in good health.

The rearrangement joins TRBV29-1 to TRBJ1-2; 8 bases map to TRBD1. CDR3 length equals 13 residues. The germline V gene encodes CDR1 SQVTM and CDR2 ANQGSEA. Trimming at V came to 4 bases and at J to 4 bases, leaving 5 bases not matched to a gene. DNA for the CDR3: TGCAGCGTTGGACAGGGGTCGGCCTATGGCTACACCTTC. Translating gives CSVGQGSAYGYTF. The whole variable domain, filled in from reference TRBV29-1 and TRBJ1-2, reads SAVISQKPSRDICQRGTSLTIQCQVDSQVTMMFWYRQQPGQSLTLIATANQGSEATYESGFVIDKFPISRPNLTFSTLTVSNMSPEDSSIYLCSVGQGSAYGYTFGSGTRLTVV.

A note on this clone: One junction end disagrees with the germline gene, perhaps due to a read error. This chain links TRBV5-4 with TRBJ2-2; 8 nucleotides line up with TRBD1. Germline values: CDR1 SGHNT, CDR2 YYREEE (reference sequence). This CDR3 has 16 residues. The CDR3 region has the DNA TGTGCCAGCAGCTTGGCCTCACAGGGGGAGGCCGGGGAGTTGTTTTTT. It encodes CASSLASQGEAGELFF.

V and J are TRBV6-2 or TRBV6-3 and TRBJ1-4; a weak D match, TRBD1 (6 bases). V was cut by 4 bases and J by 5 bases, with 17 bases left in between. CDR1 and CDR2 (germline): MNHEY, SVGEGT. The CDR3 is made up of 16 amino acids. CDR3 nucleotide sequence: TGTGCCAGCAGTTCCCCGAGGAAGGGGGGAAATGAAAAACTGTTTTTT. Protein product: CASSSPRKGGNEKLFF.

The chain employs TRBV5-5 and TRBJ1-5, with TRBD1 as a possible D gene (5 bases). The germline V gene encodes CDR1 SGHKS and CDR2 YYEKEE (reference sequence). Trimming left V 5 bases short and J 1 base short, with 19 bases between. The CDR3 spans 17 residues. The CDR3 spells CASSPLWGKLSNQPQHF. The CDR3 coding sequence is TGTGCCAGCAGTCCCCTTTGGGGGAAACTAAGCAATCAGCCCCAGCATTTT.

The chain carries TRBV11-3 and TRBJ1-1; 7 nucleotides match TRBD1. Germline CDR1 reads SGHNT; CDR2 reads YENEEA. After removal of 5 bases from V and 4 bases from J, the junction contained 7 bases not matched to a gene. There are 14 residues in the CDR3. CDR3 coding DNA: TGTGCCAGCAGCCCCCCCCGACAGGGCACTGAAGCTTTCTTT. It translates to CASSPPRQGTEAFF.

V is TRBV3-1 (or the pseudogene TRBV3-2) and J is TRBJ1-5; no firm D call. The CDR3 runs to 14 residues. Germline V gene sequence: CDR1 LGHDT, CDR2 YNNKEL (reference sequence). Trimming removed 4 bases at V and 0 bases at J, with 7 bases between. The CDR3 sequence: CASSPAVSNQPQHF. CDR3 in DNA: TGTGCCAGCAGCCCGGCCGTTAGCAATCAGCCCCAGCATTTT.

The J gene is TRBJ1-2, the V gene TRBV4-3; D is unclear. The CDR3 is 17 residues long. V was shortened by 1 base and J by 1 base, with 16 bases between the two germline ends. The germline V gene encodes CDR1 LGHNA and CDR2 YSLEER. The CDR3 here is CASSQASWSAVNYGYTF. The CDR3 bases are TGCGCCAGCAGCCAAGCCTCGTGGAGCGCCGTTAACTATGGCTACACCTTC.

The V gene is TRBV5-4, the J gene TRBJ2-1; 8 nucleotides align to TRBD2. CDR1 and CDR2 (germline): SGHNT, YYREEE (reference sequence). V was pared by 4 bases and J by 6 bases, with 3 bases of the junction left unmatched. This CDR3 contains 13 residues. CDR3 amino acids: CASSPGGGNEQFF. The DNA of the CDR3 is TGTGCCAGCAGCCCCGGGGGGGGCAATGAGCAGTTCTTC.

This chain links TRBV9 with TRBJ2-5; D is perhaps TRBD2 (5 bases). CDR3 size: 13 residues. V gave up 2 bases and J gave up 3 bases, with 8 bases separating them. Germline CDR1 and CDR2: SGDLS and YYNGEE. The CDR3 DNA reads TGTGCCAGCAGCGTCTCCGGGGAAGAGACCCAGTACTTC. Its translation is CASSVSGEETQYF.

V usage is TRBV3-1 (or the pseudogene TRBV3-2) and J usage is TRBJ2-7; 13 bases line up with TRBD2. The CDR3 has 16 amino acids. CDR1 is LGHDT, CDR2 YNNKEL, per germline (reference sequence). Losses at the gene ends were 5 bases for V and 5 bases for J; bases not matched to a gene: 9. In DNA form, the CDR3 reads TGTGCCAGCAGCGCCGGACTAGCGGGGGCGGTCCACGAGCAGTACTTC. This sequence encodes CASSAGLAGAVHEQYF.

The rearrangement joins TRBV5-1 to TRBJ2-5; D call uncertain. There are 11 residues in the CDR3. V dropped 5 bases and J dropped 4 bases, with 6 bases sitting between them. The germline CDR1 and CDR2 sequences are SGHRS and YFSETQ. CDR3 sequence (DNA): TGCGCCAGCAGTACAACAGAGACCCAGTACTTC. Its translation: CASSTTETQYF.

The V gene is TRBV28, the J gene TRBJ2-5; maybe TRBD2 (5 bases). Germline V gene data show CDR1 as MDHEN and CDR2 as SYDVKM. Trimming took off 3 bases at V and 1 base at J, with 18 bases between the two ends. This CDR3 spans 17 amino acids. The CDR3 coding sequence is TGTGCCAGCAGTTTTTTAATCGGACTTTCTGCCCAAGAGACCCAGTACTTC. Residues: CASSFLIGLSAQETQYF.

J is TRBJ2-3 and V is TRBV11-1; D gene unclear. Trimming stripped 4 bases from V and 6 bases from J, with 5 bases between. Germline V CDR1 and CDR2: SGHAT, FQDESV (reference sequence). This CDR3 has 11 amino acids. CDR3 sequence: CASSYVDTQYF. CDR3 bases: TGTGCCAGCAGCTACGTGGATACGCAGTATTTT.

This chain joins TRBV11-1 and TRBJ2-2, with 8 bases aligning to TRBD1. V trimming: 5 bases; J trimming: 5 bases; junction bases outside the gene matches: 10. The CDR3 consists of 16 residues. In germline, CDR1 is SGHAT, CDR2 FQDESV (reference sequence). The chain's CDR3 is CASSRVGQGLTGELFF. As DNA, the CDR3 is TGTGCCAGCAGCCGCGTTGGACAGGGTTTAACCGGGGAGCTGTTTTTT.

The chain employs TRBV5-1 and TRBJ2-7; unclear D gene. CDR1 is SGHRS, CDR2 YFSETQ, per germline. Trimming took 1 base from V and 1 from J, leaving 9 bases between them. The CDR3 sequence is 14 residues long. CDR3 DNA: TGCGCCAGCAGCTTGCTCCTGGGGTCCTACGAGCAGTACTTC. It codes for CASSLLLGSYEQYF.

The genes are TRBV9 and TRBJ2-5; D not resolved. From germline, CDR1 is SGDLS and CDR2 YYNGEE. The CDR3 loop spans 13 amino acids. The ends were cut back, 4 bases at V and 5 bases at J, with 12 bases in the middle. The CDR3 protein is CASSLTPQETQYF. The CDR3 DNA sequence: TGTGCCAGCAGCTTAACCCCCCAGGAGACCCAGTACTTC.

The rearrangement links TRBV4-1 to TRBJ1-5; D perhaps matches TRBD1 (6 bases). V shed 0 bases and J shed 6 bases, with 12 bases lying between them. Germline lookup yields CDR1 MGHRA and CDR2 YSYEKL. This CDR3 spans 15 amino acids. This CDR3 is CASSQDLGASQPQHF. The DNA for the CDR3 is TGCGCCAGCAGCCAAGATTTGGGGGCGAGTCAGCCCCAGCATTTT.

This chain uses TRBV7-9 with TRBJ1-2, with D unresolved. The V gene lost 3 bases and the J gene lost 6 bases, with 11 bases spanning the gap. CDR3 length: 13 amino acids. Germline CDR1 and CDR2: SEHNR and FQNEAQ (reference sequence). CDR3 sequence (DNA): TGTGCCAGCAGCTTCCCGGAGGCCAATGGCTACACCTTC. Translated, it gives CASSFPEANGYTF.

The chain recombines TRBV10-2 with TRBJ2-7, with 7 bases identical to TRBD1. Germline-derived CDR1 and CDR2 are WSHSY and SAAADI. The CDR3 spans 15 residues. V lost 9 bases to trimming and J lost 0 bases; unmatched junction nucleotides: 11. The CDR3 is CASYDRAALSYEQYF. For the CDR3, the DNA is TGCGCCAGTTATGACAGGGCCGCCCTCTCCTACGAGCAGTACTTC.